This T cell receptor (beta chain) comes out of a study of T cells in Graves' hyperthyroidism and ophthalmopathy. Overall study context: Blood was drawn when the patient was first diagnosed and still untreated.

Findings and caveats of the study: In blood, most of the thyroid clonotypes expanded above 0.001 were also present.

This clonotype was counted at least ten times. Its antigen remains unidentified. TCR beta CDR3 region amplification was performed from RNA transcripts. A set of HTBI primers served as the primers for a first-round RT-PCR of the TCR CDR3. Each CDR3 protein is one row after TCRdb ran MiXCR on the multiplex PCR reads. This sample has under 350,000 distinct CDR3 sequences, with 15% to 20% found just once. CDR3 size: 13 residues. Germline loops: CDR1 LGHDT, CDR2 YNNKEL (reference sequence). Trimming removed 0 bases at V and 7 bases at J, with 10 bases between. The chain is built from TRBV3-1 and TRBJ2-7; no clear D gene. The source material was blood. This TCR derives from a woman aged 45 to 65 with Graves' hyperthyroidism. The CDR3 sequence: CASSQDGPSEQYF. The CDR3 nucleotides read TGTGCCAGCAGCCAAGATGGGCCATCAGAGCAGTACTTC.